The 10 T cell receptor beta chains below all came from one sample that was sequenced in a study of CD8+ T cells in alopecia areata. The sequencing template was cDNA reverse transcribed from extracted RNA. Sequencing used immunoSEQ multiplex PCR; TCRdb keeps in-frame clones, though not all of them. Of around 19,000 clones in the sample, 50% to 60% were seen once. Treatment given: oral pan-JAK inhibitor, 5-10 mg twice daily. The study team obtained lesional scalp punch biopsies and peripheral blood from alopecia areata patients. The source was skin, collected at week 4, from a patient treated with tofacitinib. These receptors came from a human donor with alopecia areata.

The chain employs TRBV7-2 and TRBJ1-4, with a possible D match to TRBD1 (6 bases). The CDR3 extends over 16 amino acids. Germline assignment: CDR1 SGHTA and CDR2 FQGNSA. V was clipped by 5 bases and J by 8 bases, with 21 bases between them. CDR3: CASSAEPDRFREKLFF. The CDR3 coding sequence is TGTGCCAGCAGCGCGGAGCCCGACAGGTTTAGGGAAAAACTGTTTTTT.

This chain connects TRBV6-4 to TRBJ2-2; D is uncertain. V lost 5 bases, J lost 2 bases, and 9 bases lay in between. The CDR3 is 14 residues long. Germline V CDR1 and CDR2: MRHNA, SNTAGT. CDR3 protein: CASSREINTGELFF. The CDR3, as DNA: TGTGCCAGCAGTAGAGAAATTAACACCGGGGAGCTGTTTTTT.

The V call is TRBV4-3, the J call TRBJ2-5; the match to TRBD1 covers 7 bases. The DNA end lines up better with TRBJ2-7; the J call may be wrong. The CDR3 is 15 residues long. The germline CDR1 and CDR2 sequences are LGHNA and YSLEER. This CDR3 is CASSQDRTSSYEQYF. The CDR3 region has the DNA TGCGCCAGCAGCCAGGACAGGACGAGCTCCTACGAGCAGTACTTC.

The V and J genes are TRBV18 and TRBJ1-4; D may be TRBD1 (6 bases). CDR3 length: 13 residues. Trimming removed 3 bases from V and 7 bases from J, with 9 bases in between. CDR1 is KGHSH and CDR2 is LQKENI in the germline V gene. CDR3 DNA sequence: TGTGCCAGCTCACCGACAGGTTCTGAAAAACTGTTTTTT. Translation gives CASSPTGSEKLFF.

J is TRBJ1-5 and V is TRBV30, with D tentatively TRBD1 (6 bases). The CDR3 consists of 18 residues. CDR1 is GTSNPN and CDR2 is SVGIG in the germline V gene (reference sequence). V shed 2 bases and J shed 1 base, with 21 bases lying between them. CDR3: CAWSYGLFGGLSNQPQHF. For the CDR3, the DNA is TGTGCCTGGAGTTACGGATTGTTCGGGGGCCTCAGCAATCAGCCCCAGCATTTT.

This clone was counted between two and nine times. The chain uses TRBV7-9 and TRBJ1-2; tentative D call: TRBD1 (5 bases). Germline V lookup: CDR1 SEHNR, CDR2 FQNEAQ (reference sequence). The CDR3 contains 14 residues. Trimming stripped 5 bases from V and 4 bases from J, with 14 bases between. Written as DNA, the CDR3 is TGTGCCAGCAGCCCATCGCGGGGGGGCTATGGCTACACCTTC. Translating it yields CASSPSRGGYGYTF.

The genes are TRBV12-5 and TRBJ2-2; 7 bases fit TRBD1. V trimming: 3 bases; J trimming: 6 bases; junction bases outside the gene matches: 7. The CDR3 loop spans 15 amino acids. Germline lookup yields CDR1 LGHNT and CDR2 FRNRAP. The CDR3 bases are TGTGCTAGTGGTTTTCGACAGGGTTACGCCGGGGAGCTGTTTTTT. It specifies CASGFRQGYAGELFF.

The DNA for the CDR3 is TGTGCCAGCAACTTAGACAACTTCACTGAAGCTTTCTTT. Translation: CASNLDNFTEAFF. The rearrangement joins TRBV2 to TRBJ1-1; D gene unclear. In germline, CDR1 is SNHLY, CDR2 FYNNEI. CDR3 length: 13 amino acids. The V gene lost 7 bases and the J gene lost 4 bases, with 13 bases spanning the gap.

The chain employs TRBV2 and TRBJ1-1; weak D call: TRBD1 (5 bases). The germline V gene encodes CDR1 SNHLY and CDR2 FYNNEI. V lost 6 bases, J lost 7 bases, and 15 bases lay in between. This CDR3 is 13 amino acids long. Written as DNA, the CDR3 is TGTGCCAGCAGCCGAGGGGAGGCGGGTGAAGCTTTCTTT. Encoded protein: CASSRGEAGEAFF.

This clone was picked up a small number of times. The chain links TRBV7-9 to TRBJ1-3; no clear D. The CDR3 has 15 amino acids. Germline V gives CDR1 SEHNR, CDR2 FQNEAQ (reference sequence). V was cut by 4 bases and J by 3 bases, with 13 bases left in between. DNA of the CDR3: TGTGCCAGCAGCTCCAAAGGGTCTCTTGGAAACACCATATATTTT. It is translated as CASSSKGSLGNTIYF.